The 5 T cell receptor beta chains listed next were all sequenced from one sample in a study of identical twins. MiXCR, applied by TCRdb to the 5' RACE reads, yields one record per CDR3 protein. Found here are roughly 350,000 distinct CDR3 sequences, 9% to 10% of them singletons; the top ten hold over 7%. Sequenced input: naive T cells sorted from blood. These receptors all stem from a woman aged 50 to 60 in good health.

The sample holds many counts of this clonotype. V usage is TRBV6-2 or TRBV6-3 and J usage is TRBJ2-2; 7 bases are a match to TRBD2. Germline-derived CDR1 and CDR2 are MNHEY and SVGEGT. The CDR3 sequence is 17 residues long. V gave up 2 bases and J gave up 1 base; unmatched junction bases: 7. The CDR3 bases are TGTGCCAGCAGTTACGTAACCGGGACTAAGAACACCGGGGAGCTGTTTTTT. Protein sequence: CASSYVTGTKNTGELFF.

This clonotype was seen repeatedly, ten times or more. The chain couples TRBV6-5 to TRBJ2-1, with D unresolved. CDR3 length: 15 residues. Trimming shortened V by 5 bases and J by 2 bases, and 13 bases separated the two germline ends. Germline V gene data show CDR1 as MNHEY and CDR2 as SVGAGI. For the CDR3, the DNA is TGTGCCAGCAGTCTCTCGTTGGCCCCCTACAATGAGCAGTTCTTC. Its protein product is CASSLSLAPYNEQFF.

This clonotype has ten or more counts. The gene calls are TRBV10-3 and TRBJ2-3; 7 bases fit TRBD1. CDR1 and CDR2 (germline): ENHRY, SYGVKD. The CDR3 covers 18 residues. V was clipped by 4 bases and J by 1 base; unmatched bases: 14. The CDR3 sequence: CAISAEGGASFGTDTQYF. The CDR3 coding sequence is TGTGCCATCAGTGCAGAAGGGGGCGCATCCTTTGGCACAGATACGCAGTATTTT.

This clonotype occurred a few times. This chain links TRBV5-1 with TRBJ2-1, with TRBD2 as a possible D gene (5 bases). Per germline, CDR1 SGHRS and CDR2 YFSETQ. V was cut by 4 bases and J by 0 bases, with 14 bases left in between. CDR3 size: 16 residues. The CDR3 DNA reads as TGCGCCAGCAGCCCCTCAGCGGTAGCCTCCTACAATGAGCAGTTCTTC. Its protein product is CASSPSAVASYNEQFF.

The CDR3 region has the DNA TGTGCCACCAGCAGCGCTCTAGTTATTGAGCAGTTCTTC. This encodes CATSSALVIEQFF. This chain links TRBV15 with TRBJ2-1; D is unresolved. Trimming pared 3 bases from V and 9 bases from J, leaving 12 bases between. This CDR3 has 13 amino acids. CDR1 and CDR2 (germline): LNHNV, YYDKDF (reference sequence).